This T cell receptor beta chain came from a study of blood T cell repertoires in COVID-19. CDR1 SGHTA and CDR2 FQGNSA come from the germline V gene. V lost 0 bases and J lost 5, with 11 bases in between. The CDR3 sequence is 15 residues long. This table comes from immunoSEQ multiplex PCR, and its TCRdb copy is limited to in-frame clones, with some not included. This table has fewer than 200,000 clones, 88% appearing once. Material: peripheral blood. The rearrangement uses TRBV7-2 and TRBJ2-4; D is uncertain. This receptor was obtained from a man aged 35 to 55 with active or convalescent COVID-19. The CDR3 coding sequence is TGTGCCAGCAGCTTAGCTCTCCCAGGCCAAAACATTCAGTACTTC. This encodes CASSLALPGQNIQYF.